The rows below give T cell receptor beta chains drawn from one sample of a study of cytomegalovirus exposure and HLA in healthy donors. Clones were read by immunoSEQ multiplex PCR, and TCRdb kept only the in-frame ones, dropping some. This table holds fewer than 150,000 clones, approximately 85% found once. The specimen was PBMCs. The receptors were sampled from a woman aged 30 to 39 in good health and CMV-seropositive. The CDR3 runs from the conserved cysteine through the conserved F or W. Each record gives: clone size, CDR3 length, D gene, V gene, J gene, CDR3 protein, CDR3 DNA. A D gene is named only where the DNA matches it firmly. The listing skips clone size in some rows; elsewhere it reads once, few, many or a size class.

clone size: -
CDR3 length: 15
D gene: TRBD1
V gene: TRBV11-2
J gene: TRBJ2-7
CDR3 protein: CASSFGTGDSYEQYF
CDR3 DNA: TGTGCCAGCAGCTTCGGGACAGGGGACTCCTACGAGCAGTACTTC

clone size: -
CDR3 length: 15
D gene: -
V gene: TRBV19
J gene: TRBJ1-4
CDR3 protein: CASSNRQATNEKLFF
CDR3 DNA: TGTGCCAGTAGTAACCGACAGGCAACTAATGAAAAACTGTTTTTT

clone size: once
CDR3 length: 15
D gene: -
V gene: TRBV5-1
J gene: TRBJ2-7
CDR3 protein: CASSLDRAGSYEQYF
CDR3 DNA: TGCGCCAGCAGCCTCGACAGGGCGGGGTCCTACGAGCAGTACTTC

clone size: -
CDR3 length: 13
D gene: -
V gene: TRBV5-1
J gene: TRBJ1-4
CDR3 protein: CASSLGEAEKLFF
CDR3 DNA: TGCGCCAGCAGCTTGGGGGAGGCAGAAAAACTGTTTTTT

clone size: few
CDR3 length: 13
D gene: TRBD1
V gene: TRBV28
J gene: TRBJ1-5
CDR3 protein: CASSFPQGGPQHF
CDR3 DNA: TGTGCCAGCAGTTTCCCACAGGGGGGGCCCCAGCATTTT

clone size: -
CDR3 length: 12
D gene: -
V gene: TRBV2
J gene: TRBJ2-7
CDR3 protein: CASSPTAGEQYF
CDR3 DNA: TGTGCCAGCAGTCCGACAGCAGGCGAGCAGTACTTC

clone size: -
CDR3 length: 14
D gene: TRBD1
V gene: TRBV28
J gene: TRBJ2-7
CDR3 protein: CASSFLQGAHEQYF
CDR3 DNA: TGTGCCAGCAGTTTCCTCCAGGGGGCCCACGAGCAGTACTTC

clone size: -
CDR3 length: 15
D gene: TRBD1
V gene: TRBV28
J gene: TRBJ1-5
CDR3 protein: CASSFRDRVYQPQHF
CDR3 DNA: TGTGCCAGCAGTTTCCGGGACAGGGTATACCAGCCCCAGCATTTT

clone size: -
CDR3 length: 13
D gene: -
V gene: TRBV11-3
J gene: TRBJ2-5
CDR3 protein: CASSSGQQETQYF
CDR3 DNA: TGTGCCAGCAGCTCCGGACAGCAAGAGACCCAGTACTTC

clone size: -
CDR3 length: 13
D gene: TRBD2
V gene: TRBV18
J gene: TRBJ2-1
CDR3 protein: CASSSGGDNEQFF
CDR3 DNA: TGTGCCAGCTCCTCGGGAGGGGACAATGAGCAGTTCTTC

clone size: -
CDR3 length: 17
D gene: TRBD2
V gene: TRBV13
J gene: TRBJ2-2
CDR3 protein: CASSLGLAGPITGELFF
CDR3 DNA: TGTGCCAGCAGCTTGGGGCTAGCGGGACCTATCACCGGGGAGCTGTTTTTT

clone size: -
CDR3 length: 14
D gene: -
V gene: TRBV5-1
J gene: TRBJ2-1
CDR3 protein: CASSSLEEGNEQFF
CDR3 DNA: TGCGCCAGCAGCTCCCTGGAGGAAGGCAATGAGCAGTTCTTC

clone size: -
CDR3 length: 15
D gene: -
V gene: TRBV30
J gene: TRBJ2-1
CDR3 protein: CAWRGSQGSYNEQFF
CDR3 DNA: TGTGCCTGGAGGGGGTCACAGGGATCCTACAATGAGCAGTTCTTC

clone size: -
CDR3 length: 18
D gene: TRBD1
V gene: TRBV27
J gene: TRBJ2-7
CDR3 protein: CASSLYVYPGQGRSEQYF
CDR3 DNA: TGTGCCAGCAGTTTATATGTTTACCCCGGACAGGGAAGGAGCGAGCAGTACTTC

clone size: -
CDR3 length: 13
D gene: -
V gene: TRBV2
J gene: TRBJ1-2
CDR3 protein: CASRRGLGGGYTF
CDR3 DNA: TGTGCCAGCAGACGAGGGCTGGGGGGGGGCTACACCTTC

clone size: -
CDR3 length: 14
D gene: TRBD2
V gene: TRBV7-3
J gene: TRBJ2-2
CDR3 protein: CASSPLTSVGELFF
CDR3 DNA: TGTGCCAGCAGCCCCTTGACTAGCGTGGGGGAGCTGTTTTTT

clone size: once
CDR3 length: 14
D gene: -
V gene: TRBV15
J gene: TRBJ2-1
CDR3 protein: CATSIKKGYNEQFF
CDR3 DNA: TGTGCCACCAGCATAAAGAAGGGGTACAATGAGCAGTTCTTC

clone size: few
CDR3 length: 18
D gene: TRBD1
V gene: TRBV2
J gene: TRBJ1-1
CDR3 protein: CASRSTGQGVRMGTEAFF
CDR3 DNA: TGTGCCAGCAGATCCACGGGACAGGGGGTTAGGATGGGCACTGAAGCTTTCTTT